This TCR beta chain was captured by sequencing in a study of CD8+CD57+ T cells in acquired aplastic anemia. Study overall: When averaged, DNA from sorted CD4+ and CD8+ cells came to about 2.9 ug. Healthy-donor CD4+ cells averaged about 9.8 million reads. Study-level points and caveats: Patients and controls shared under 35 CD8+ CDR3 sequences, highly expressed in patients. Between patients and controls, CD8+ Simpson's diversity did not vary significantly.

Trimming removed 5 bases from V and 2 bases from J, with 15 bases in between. Germline lookup yields CDR1 ENHRY and CDR2 SYGVKD. The CDR3 is 15 residues long. Concerning this clonotype itself: The antigen remains unidentified.

CDR3 and TCR beta VDJ profiling relied on a genomic DNA template. TCRdb redid the calling of the reads with MiXCR, one entry per CDR3 protein. Among approximately 200,000 distinct CDR3 sequences listed, about 53% were seen once. The source of this sequence is a human donor in good health, serving as a control. The sample was sorted CD4+, CD8+, or CD8+CD57+ T cells (not recorded which) from PBMCs. V and J are TRBV10-3 and TRBJ1-2, with D tentatively TRBD1 (6 bases). The CDR3 bases are TGTGCCATCAGTCAAGCTCCGACAGGAAACTATGGCTACACCTTC. It yields the protein CAISQAPTGNYGYTF.